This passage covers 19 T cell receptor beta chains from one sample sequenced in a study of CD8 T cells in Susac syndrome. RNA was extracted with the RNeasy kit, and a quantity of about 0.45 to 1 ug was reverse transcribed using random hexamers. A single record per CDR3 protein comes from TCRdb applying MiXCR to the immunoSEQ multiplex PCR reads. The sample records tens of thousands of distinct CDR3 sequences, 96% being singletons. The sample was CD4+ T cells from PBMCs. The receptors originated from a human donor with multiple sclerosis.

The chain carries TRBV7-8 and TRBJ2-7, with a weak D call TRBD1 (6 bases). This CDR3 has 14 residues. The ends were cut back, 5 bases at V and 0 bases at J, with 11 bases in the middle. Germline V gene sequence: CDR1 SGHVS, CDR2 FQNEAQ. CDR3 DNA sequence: TGTGCCAGCAGCCCAAGGACAGTCTCCTACGAGCAGTACTTC. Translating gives CASSPRTVSYEQYF.

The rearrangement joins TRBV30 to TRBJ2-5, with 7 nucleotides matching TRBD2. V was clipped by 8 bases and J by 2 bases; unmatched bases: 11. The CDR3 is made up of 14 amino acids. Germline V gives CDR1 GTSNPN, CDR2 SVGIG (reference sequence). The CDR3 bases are TGTGCCGTATCCGGAAGGGGACTACAAGAGACCCAGTACTTC. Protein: CAVSGRGLQETQYF.

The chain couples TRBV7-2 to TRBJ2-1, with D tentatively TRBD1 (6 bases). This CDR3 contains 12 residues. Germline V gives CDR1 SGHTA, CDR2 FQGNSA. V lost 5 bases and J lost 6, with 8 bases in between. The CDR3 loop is CASSQQGNEQFF. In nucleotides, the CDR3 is TGTGCCAGCAGCCAACAGGGCAATGAGCAGTTCTTC.

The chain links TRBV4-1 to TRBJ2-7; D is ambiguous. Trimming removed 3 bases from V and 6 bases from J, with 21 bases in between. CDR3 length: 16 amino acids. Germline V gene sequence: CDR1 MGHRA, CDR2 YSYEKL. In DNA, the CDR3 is TGCGCCAGCAGCCAGCCCGCAACAGCGCGTTGGCCCGAGCAGTACTTC. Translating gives CASSQPATARWPEQYF.

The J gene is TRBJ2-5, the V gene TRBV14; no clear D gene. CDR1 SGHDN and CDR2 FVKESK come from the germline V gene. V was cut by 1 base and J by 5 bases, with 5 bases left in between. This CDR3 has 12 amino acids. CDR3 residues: CASSQGVETQYF. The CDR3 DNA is TGTGCCAGCAGCCAAGGGGTGGAGACCCAGTACTTC.

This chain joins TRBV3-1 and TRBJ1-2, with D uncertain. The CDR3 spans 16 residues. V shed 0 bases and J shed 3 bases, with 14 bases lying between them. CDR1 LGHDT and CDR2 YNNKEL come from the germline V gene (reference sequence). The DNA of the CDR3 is TGTGCCAGCAGCCAAGATCGGGCGGGGTTCCACTATGGCTACACCTTC. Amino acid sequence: CASSQDRAGFHYGYTF.

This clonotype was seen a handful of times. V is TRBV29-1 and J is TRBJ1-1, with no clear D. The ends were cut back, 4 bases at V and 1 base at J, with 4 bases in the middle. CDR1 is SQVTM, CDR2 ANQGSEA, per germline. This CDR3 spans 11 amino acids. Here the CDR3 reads CSVVPNTEAFF. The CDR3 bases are TGCAGCGTTGTTCCGAACACTGAAGCTTTCTTT. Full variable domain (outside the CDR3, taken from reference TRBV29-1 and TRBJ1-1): SAVISQKPSRDICQRGTSLTIQCQVDSQVTMMFWYRQQPGQSLTLIATANQGSEATYESGFVIDKFPISRPNLTFSTLTVSNMSPEDSSIYLCSVVPNTEAFFGQGTRLTVV.

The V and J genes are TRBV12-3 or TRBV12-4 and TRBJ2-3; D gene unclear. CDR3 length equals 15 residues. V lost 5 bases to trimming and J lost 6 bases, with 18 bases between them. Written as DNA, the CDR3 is TGTGCCAGCAGTACGTACAAGGGTACTTTGGATACGCAGTATTTT. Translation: CASSTYKGTLDTQYF.

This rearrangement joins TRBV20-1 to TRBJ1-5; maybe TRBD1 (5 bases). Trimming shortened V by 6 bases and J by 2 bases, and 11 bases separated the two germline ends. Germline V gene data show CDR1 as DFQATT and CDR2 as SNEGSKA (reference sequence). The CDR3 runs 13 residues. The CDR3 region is CSAGRGGNQPQHF. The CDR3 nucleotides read TGCAGTGCAGGGAGGGGTGGCAATCAGCCCCAGCATTTT.

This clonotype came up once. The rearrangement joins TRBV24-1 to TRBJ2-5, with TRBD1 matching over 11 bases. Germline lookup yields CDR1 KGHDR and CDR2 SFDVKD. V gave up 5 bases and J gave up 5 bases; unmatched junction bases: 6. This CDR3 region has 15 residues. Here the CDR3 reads CATSAGQGAGETQYF. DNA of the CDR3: TGTGCCACCAGTGCTGGACAGGGGGCAGGCGAGACCCAGTACTTC.

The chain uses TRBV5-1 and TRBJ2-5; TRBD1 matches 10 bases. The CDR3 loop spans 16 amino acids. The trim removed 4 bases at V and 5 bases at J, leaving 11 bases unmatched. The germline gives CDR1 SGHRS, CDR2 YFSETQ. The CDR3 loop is CASSPQQGTGDETQYF. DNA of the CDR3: TGCGCCAGCAGCCCGCAGCAGGGGACAGGGGACGAGACCCAGTACTTC.

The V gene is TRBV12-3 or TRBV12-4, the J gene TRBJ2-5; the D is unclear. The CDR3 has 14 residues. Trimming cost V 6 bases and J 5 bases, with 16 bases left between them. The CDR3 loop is CASSWIDALETQYF. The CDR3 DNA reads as TGTGCCAGCAGCTGGATTGACGCCCTGGAGACCCAGTACTTC.

CDR3 coding DNA: TGTGCCAGCTCACCGGCGACAGAACTAGCCAAAAACATTCAGTACTTC. Translated: CASSPATELAKNIQYF. The chain is built from TRBV18 and TRBJ2-4; maybe TRBD1 (5 bases). V lost 3 bases and J lost 0, with 12 bases in between. CDR1 KGHSH and CDR2 LQKENI come from the germline V gene. CDR3 length: 16 residues.

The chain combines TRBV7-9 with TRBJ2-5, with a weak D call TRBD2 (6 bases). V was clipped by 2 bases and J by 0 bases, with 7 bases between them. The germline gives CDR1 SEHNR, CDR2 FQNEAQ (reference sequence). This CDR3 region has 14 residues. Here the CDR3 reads CASSLRLDQETQYF. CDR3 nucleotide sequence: TGTGCCAGCAGCTTACGACTAGACCAAGAGACCCAGTACTTC. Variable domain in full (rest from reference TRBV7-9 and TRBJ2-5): DTGVSQNPRHKITKRGQNVTFRCDPISEHNRLYWYRQTLGQGPEFLTYFQNEAQLEKSRLLSDRFSAERPKGSFSTLEIQRTEQGDSAMYLCASSLRLDQETQYFGPGTRLLVL.

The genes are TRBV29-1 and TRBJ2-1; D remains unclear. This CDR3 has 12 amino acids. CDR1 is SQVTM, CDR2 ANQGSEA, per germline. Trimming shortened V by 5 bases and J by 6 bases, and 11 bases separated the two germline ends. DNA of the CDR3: TGCAGCGTTACAGCATTGACCAATGAGCAGTTCTTC. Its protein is CSVTALTNEQFF.

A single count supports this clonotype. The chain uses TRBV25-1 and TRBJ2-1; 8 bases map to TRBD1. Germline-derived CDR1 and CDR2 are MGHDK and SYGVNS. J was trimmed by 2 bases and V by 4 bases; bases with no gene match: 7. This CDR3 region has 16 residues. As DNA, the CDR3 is TGTGCCAGCAGTGGCCCTGGACAGGGTACCTACAATGAGCAGTTCTTC. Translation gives CASSGPGQGTYNEQFF.

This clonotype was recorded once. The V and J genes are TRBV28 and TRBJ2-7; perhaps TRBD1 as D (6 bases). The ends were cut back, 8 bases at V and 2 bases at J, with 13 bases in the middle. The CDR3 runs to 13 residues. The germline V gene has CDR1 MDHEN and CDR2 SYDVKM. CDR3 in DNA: TGTGCCAGCGTAGACAGGACCACCTACGAGCAGTACTTC. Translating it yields CASVDRTTYEQYF.

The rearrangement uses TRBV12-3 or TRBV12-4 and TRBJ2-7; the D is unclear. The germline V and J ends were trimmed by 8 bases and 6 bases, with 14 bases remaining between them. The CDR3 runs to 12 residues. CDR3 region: CASGRAGREQYF. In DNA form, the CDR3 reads TGTGCCAGCGGACGCGCCGGTCGCGAGCAGTACTTC.

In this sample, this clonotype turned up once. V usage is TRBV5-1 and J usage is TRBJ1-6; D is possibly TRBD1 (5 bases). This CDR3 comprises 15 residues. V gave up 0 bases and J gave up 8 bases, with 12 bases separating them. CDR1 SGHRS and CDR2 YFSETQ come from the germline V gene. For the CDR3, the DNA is TGCGCCAGCAGCTTGGAGCAGGGAAGGGATTCACCCCTCCACTTT. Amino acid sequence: CASSLEQGRDSPLHF.